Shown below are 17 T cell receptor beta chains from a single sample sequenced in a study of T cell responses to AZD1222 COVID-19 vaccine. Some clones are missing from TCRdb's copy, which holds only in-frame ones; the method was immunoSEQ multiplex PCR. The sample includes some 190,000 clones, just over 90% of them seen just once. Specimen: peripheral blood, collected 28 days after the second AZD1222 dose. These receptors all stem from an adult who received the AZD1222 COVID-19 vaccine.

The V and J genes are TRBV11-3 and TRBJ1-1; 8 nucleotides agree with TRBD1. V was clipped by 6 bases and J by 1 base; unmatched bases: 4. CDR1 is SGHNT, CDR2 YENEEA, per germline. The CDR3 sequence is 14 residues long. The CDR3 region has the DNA TGTGCCAGCAGTCGGGACAGGTGGAACACTGAAGCTTTCTTT. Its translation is CASSRDRWNTEAFF.

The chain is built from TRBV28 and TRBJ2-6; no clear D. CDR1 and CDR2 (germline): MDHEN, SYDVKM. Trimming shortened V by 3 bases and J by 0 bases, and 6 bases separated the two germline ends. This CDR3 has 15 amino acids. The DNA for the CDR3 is TGTGCCAGCAGTTTGAGAGGCTCTGGGGCCAACGTCCTGACTTTC. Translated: CASSLRGSGANVLTF.

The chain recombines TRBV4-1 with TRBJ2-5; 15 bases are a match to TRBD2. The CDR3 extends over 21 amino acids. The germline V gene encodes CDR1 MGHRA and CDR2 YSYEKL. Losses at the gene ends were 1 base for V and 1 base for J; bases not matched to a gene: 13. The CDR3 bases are TGCGCCAGCAGCCAAGTGGCCACCGGGACTAGCGGGGGGATACTCCAAGAGACCCAGTACTTC. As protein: CASSQVATGTSGGILQETQYF.

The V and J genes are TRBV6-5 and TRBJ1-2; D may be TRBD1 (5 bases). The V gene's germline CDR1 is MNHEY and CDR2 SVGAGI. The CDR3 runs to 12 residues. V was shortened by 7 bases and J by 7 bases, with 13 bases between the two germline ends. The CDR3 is CASMQGLGGYTF. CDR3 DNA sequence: TGTGCCAGCATGCAGGGATTAGGTGGCTACACCTTC.

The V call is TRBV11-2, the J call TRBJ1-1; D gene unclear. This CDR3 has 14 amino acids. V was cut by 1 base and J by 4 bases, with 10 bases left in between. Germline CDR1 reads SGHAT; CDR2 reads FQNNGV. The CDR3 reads CASSLGYTTTEAFF. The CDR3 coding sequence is TGTGCCAGCAGCTTAGGGTACACAACCACTGAAGCTTTCTTT.

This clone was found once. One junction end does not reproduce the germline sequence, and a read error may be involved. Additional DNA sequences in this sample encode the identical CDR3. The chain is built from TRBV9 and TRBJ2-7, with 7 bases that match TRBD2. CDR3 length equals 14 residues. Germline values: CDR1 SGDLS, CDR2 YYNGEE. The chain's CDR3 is CASSEQAGWAEQYF. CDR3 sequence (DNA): TGCGCCAGCAGCGAGCAAGCGGGGTGGGCCGAGCAGTACTTC.

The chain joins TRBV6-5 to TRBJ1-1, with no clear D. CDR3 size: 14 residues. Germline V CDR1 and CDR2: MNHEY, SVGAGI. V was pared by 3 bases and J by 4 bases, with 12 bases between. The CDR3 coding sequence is TGTGCCAGCAGTTATGGTCGGGAGGGCACTGAAGCTTTCTTT. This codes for CASSYGREGTEAFF.

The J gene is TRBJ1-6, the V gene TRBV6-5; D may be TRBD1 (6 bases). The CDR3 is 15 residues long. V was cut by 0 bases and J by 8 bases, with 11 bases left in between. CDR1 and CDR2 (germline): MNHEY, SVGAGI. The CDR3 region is CASSYSFTGYSPLHF. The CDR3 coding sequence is TGTGCCAGCAGTTACTCGTTTACAGGGTATTCACCCCTCCACTTT.

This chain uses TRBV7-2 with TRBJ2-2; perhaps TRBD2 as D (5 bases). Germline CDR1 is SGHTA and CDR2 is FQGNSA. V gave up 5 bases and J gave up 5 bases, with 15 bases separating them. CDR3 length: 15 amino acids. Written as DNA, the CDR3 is TGTGCCAGCAGCCCTCGGGAAGTGGGGACCGGGGAGCTGTTTTTT. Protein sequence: CASSPREVGTGELFF.

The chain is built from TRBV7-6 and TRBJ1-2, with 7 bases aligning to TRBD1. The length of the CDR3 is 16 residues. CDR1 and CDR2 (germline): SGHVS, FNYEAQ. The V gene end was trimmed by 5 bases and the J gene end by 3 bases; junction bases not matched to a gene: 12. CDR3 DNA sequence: TGTGCCAGCAGCCGCGGGGACAGCCCAGCGTACTATGGCTACACCTTC. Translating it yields CASSRGDSPAYYGYTF.

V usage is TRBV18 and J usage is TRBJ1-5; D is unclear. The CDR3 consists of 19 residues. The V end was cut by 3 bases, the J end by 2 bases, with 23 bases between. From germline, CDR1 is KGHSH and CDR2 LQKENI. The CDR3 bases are TGTGCCAGCTCACCTCGAATTCGGCAGGAAAGGAATGGCAATCAGCCCCAGCATTTT. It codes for CASSPRIRQERNGNQPQHF.

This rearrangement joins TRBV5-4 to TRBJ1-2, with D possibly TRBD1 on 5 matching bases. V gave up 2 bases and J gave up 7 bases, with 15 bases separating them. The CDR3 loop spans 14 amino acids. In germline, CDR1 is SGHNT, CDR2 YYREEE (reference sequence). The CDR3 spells CASSFAERGLGYTF. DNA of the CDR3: TGTGCCAGCAGCTTTGCTGAGAGGGGCCTTGGCTACACCTTC.

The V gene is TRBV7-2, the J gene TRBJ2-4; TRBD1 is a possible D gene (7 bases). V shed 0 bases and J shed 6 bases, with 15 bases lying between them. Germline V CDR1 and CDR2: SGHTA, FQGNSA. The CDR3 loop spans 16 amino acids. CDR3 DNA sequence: TGTGCCAGCAGCTTAGCGCGGGGACAGTTCGGAAACATTCAGTACTTC. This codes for CASSLARGQFGNIQYF. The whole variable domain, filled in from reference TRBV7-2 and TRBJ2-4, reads GAGVSQSPSNKVTEKGKDVELRCDPISGHTALYWYRQSLGQGLEFLIYFQGNSAPDKSGLPSDRFSAERTGGSVSTLTIQRTQQEDSAVYLCASSLARGQFGNIQYFGAGTRLSVL.

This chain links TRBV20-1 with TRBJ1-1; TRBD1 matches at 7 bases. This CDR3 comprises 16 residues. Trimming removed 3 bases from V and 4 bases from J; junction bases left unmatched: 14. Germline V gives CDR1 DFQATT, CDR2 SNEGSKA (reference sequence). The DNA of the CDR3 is TGCAGTGCTAGTCGTGGGTTAAGGACAGGAGGCACTGAAGCTTTCTTT. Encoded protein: CSASRGLRTGGTEAFF.

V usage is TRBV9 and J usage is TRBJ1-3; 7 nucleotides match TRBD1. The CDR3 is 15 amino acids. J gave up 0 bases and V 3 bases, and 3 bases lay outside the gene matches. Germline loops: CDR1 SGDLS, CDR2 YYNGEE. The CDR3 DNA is TGTGCCAGCAGCGAGACAGGGATCTCTGGAAACACCATATATTTT. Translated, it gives CASSETGISGNTIYF.

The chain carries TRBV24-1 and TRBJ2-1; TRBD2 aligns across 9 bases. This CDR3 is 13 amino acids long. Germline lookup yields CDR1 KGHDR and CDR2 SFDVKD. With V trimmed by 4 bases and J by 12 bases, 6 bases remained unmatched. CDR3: CATSDRRLAVQFF. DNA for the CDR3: TGTGCCACCAGTGACCGGAGACTAGCGGTGCAGTTCTTC.

CDR3 in amino acids: CSVTGTGYGYTF. The CDR3 DNA sequence: TGCAGCGTGACAGGGACAGGCTATGGCTACACCTTC. The rearrangement uses TRBV29-1 and TRBJ1-2, with 8 nucleotides matching TRBD1. Trimming cost V 6 bases and J 4 bases; bases outside gene matches: 4. The CDR3 has 12 residues. Germline V gene data show CDR1 as SQVTM and CDR2 as ANQGSEA.